This T cell receptor beta chain was sequenced in a study of T cells in Graves' hyperthyroidism and ophthalmopathy (dated by TCRdb to the late 2010s). Background for the entire study: Peripheral blood was collected at initial diagnosis, before any treatment. In several Graves' hyperthyroidism patients, the study also compared T-cell repertoires from thyroid tissue with T-cell repertoires from blood. The paper reports TCR Vbeta CDR3 sequencing of some 140 peripheral blood samples: some 44 ophthalmopathy, about 75 hyperthyroidism and approximately 17 progressor patients. Following sampling, methimazole starting at 30 mg daily was given to hyperthyroidism patients, and high-dose intravenous methylprednisolone was given to ophthalmopathy patients. Prospective prediction of ophthalmopathy was tested in an independent validation cohort of fewer than 20 hyperthyroidism patients and some 17 patients who later progressed to ophthalmopathy. For training and testing, the 100 or so patients in the discovery cohort were randomly divided in a 7:3 ratio. TCR V-J signatures able to tell the groups apart were searched for in a discovery cohort of 100 patients, of whom under 45 had Graves' ophthalmopathy and about 60 had stable Graves' hyperthyroidism.

Amplification of TCR beta CDR3 regions was carried out from RNA transcripts. A first-round RT-PCR of the TCR CDR3 used the HTBI primer set with the Qiagen OneStep RT-PCR kit. Libraries were constructed in a second round of multiplex PCR, after which size selection and purification were carried out. The libraries were sequenced on an Illumina HiSeq2000 using paired-end 100 bp reads. The authors processed their data as follows. SOAPnuke was used to process the raw data, with reads discarded if the reads contained adapters or uncalled bases, had a mean Phred below 15, or lacked an exact constant-primer or identifier match. High-quality paired reads were merged using COPE v1.2.5, and each unique nucleotide sequence was defined as a clonotype. MiTCR v1.1 was used to align clonotypes to the IMGT TRBV, TRBD and TRBJ reference segments. Analysis was restricted to V-J combinations with a frequency above 0.0001, which covered roughly 99% of repertoires. The TCS score was defined as the ratio of F50 (clonal expansion) to E x V (chaos), calculated using BLOSUM62-based TCRdist between CDR3 peptides within each V-J. Welch's t-statistics and random forest reduced 500 to 550 V-J features to roughly 13, which were used in a naive Bayes classifier (R e1071). Thyroid-blood repertoire similarity was quantified with the Morisita-Horn index. TCRdb reworked the public reads: Q25 trimming with fastp, MiXCR clone assembly, productive beta chains retained. Every CDR3 protein is listed once, alongside the most common genes and DNA of its rows. None of the V and J calls come from the authors' own analysis; TCRdb made them. The table for this sample lists over 700,000 distinct CDR3 sequences; 30% to 40% of them were counted only once. Of the sample, about a third falls within the top ten clones.

V ends up 2 bases short and J 4 bases short, with an unmatched junction base count of 4. The CDR3 numbers 13 residues from cysteine through phenylalanine. Only CDR3 DNA remains: 39 bases, in frame from the first base. As encoded in the germline V gene (reference sequence), CDR1 is DFQATT while CDR2 is SNEGSKA. Stable Graves' hyperthyroidism was defined as no progression to ophthalmopathy during 18 months of follow-up. Hyperthyroidism patients were aged 18 to 65 years and newly diagnosed, with disease duration of less than 2 months. Exclusion was applied to patients with uncontrolled infections, other autoimmune diseases, pregnancy or lactation. Diagnoses relied on clinical symptoms, serum thyroxine and TRAb, thyroid ultrasound and orbital computed tomography. PBMCs were separated from under 11 ml of fresh peripheral blood using Ficoll-Paque density gradient centrifugation. Total RNA was extracted using Trizol reagent, and RNA quality was assessed on an Agilent 2100 Bioanalyzer.

This clonotype was observed at least ten times. The target of this receptor is not known. The input lacks base qualities; no much larger clone sits a single base away. Findings and caveats that apply to the study as a whole: In validation, the model predicted progression to ophthalmopathy a median of around 6.5 months before onset, with about 70% sensitivity and 72.22% specificity. Most expanded thyroid clonotypes (frequency above 0.001) were also detected in blood, suggesting blood repertoires may reflect thyroid immune responses. Sample size was not statistically predetermined, and blinding of investigators to group allocation was not performed. A 13 V-J signature model separated ophthalmopathy from stable hyperthyroidism, with around 90% sensitivity and 81.08% specificity in cross-validation and 80%/75% in testing.

This receptor chain uses TRBV20-1 and TRBJ1-1, and TRBD1 aligns with 7 junction nucleotides. Sequencing was performed on blood. This TCR was recovered from a woman between 40 and 55 years old with Graves' hyperthyroidism. Here is the DNA: TGCAGTGCTAGACAGGGGGGTGGCACTGAAGCTTTCTTT. Its translation reads: CSARQGGGTEAFF.